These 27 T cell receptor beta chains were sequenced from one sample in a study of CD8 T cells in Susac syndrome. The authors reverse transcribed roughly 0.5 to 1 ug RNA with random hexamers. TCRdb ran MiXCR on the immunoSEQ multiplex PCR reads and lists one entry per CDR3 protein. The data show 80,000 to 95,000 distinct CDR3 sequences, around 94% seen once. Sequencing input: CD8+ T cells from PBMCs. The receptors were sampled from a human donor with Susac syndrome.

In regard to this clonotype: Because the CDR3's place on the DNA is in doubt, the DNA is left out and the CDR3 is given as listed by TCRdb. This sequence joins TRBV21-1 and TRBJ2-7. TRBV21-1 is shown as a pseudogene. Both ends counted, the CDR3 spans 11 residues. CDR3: CASRYYCEQYF.

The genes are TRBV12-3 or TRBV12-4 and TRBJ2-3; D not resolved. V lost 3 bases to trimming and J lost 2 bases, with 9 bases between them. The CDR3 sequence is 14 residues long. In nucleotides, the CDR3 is TGTGCCAGCAGTTTTGCTGAGGTCACAGATACGCAGTATTTT. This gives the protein CASSFAEVTDTQYF.

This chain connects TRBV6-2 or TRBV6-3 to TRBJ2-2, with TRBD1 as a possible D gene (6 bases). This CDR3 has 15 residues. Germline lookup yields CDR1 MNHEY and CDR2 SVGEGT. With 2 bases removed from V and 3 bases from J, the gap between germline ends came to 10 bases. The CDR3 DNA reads TGTGCCAGCAGTTACATGGGGGCGGACACCGGGGAGCTGTTTTTT. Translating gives CASSYMGADTGELFF.

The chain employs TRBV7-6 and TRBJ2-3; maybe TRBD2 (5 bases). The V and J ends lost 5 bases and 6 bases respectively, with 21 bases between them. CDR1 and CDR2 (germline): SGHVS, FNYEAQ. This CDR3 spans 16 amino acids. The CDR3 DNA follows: TGTGCCAGCAGCGCTAAGAGAGCGGTTGCCCGTGATACGCAGTATTTT. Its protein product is CASSAKRAVARDTQYF.

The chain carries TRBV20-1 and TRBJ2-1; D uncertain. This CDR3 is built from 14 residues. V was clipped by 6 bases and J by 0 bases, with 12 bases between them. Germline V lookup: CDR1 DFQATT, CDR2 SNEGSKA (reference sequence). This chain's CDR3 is CSAPTASSYNEQFF. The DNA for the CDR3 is TGCAGTGCCCCGACCGCGAGCTCCTACAATGAGCAGTTCTTC.

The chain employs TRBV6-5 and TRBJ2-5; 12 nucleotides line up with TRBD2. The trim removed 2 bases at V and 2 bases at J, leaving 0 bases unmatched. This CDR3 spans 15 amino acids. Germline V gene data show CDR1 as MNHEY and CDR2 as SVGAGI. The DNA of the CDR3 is TGTGCCAGCAGTTACGGGACTAGCGGGCAAGAGACCCAGTACTTC. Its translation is CASSYGTSGQETQYF.

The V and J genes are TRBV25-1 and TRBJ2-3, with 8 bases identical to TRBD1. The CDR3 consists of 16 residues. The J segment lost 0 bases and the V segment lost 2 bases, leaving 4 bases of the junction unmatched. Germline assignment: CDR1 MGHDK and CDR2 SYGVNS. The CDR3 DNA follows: TGTGCCAGCAGTGAAACGGACAGGGTGAGCACAGATACGCAGTATTTT. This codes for CASSETDRVSTDTQYF. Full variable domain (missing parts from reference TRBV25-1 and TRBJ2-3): EADIYQTPRYLVIGTGKKITLECSQTMGHDKMYWYQQDPGMELHLIHYSYGVNSTEKGDLSSESTVSRIRTEHFPLTLESARPSHTSQYLCASSETDRVSTDTQYFGPGTRLTVL.

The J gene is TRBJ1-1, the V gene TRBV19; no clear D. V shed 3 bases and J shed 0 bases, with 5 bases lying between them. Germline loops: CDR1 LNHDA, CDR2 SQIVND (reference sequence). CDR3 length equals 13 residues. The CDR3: CASSITLNTEAFF. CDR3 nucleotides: TGTGCCAGTAGTATTACCCTGAACACTGAAGCTTTCTTT. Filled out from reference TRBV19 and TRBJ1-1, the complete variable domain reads DGGITQSPKYLFRKEGQNVTLSCEQNLNHDAMYWYRQDPGQGLRLIYYSQIVNDFQKGDIAEGYSVSREKKESFPLTVTSAQKNPTAFYLCASSITLNTEAFFGQGTRLTVV.

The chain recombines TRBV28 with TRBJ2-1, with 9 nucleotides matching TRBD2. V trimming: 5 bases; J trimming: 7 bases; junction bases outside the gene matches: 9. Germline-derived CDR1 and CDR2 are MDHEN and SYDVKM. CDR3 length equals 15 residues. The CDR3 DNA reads TGTGCCAGCAGTCCGCTAGCGGGATATGTTAATGAGCAGTTCTTC. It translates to CASSPLAGYVNEQFF. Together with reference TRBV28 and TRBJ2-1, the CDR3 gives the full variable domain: DVKVTQSSRYLVKRTGEKVFLECVQDMDHENMFWYRQDPGLGLRLIYFSYDVKMKEKGDIPEGYSVSREKKERFSLILESASTNQTSMYLCASSPLAGYVNEQFFGPGTRLTVL.

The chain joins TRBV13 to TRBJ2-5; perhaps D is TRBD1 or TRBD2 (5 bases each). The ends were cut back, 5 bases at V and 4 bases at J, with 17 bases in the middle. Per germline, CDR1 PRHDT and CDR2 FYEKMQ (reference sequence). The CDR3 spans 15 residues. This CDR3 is CASSPPSTGGETQYF. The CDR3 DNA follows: TGTGCCAGCAGCCCCCCCTCGACTGGGGGAGAGACCCAGTACTTC.

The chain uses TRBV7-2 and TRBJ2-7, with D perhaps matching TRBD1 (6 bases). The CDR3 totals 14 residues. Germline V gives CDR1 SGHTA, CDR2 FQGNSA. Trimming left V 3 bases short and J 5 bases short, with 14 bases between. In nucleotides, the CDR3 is TGTGCCAGCAGCTTCTTCCAGGGGACCCACGAGCAGTACTTC. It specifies CASSFFQGTHEQYF. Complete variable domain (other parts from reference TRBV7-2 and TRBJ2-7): GAGVSQSPSNKVTEKGKDVELRCDPISGHTALYWYRQSLGQGLEFLIYFQGNSAPDKSGLPSDRFSAERTGGSVSTLTIQRTQQEDSAVYLCASSFFQGTHEQYFGPGTRLTVT.

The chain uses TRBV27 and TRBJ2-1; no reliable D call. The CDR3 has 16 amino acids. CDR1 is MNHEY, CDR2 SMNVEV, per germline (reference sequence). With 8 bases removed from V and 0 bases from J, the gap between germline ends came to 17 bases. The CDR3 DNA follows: TGTGCCAGCCTTCCGAGACTCTATAGCTCCTACAATGAGCAGTTCTTC. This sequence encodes CASLPRLYSSYNEQFF.

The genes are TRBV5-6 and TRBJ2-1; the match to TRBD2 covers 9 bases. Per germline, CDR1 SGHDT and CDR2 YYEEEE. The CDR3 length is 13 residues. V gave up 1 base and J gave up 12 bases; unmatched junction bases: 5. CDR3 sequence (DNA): TGTGCCAGCAGCTTGTTGGTAGCGGGGGTGCAGTTCTTC. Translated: CASSLLVAGVQFF.

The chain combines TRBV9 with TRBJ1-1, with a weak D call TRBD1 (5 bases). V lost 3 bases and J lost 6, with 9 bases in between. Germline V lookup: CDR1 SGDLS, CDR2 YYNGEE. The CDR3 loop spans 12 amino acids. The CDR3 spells CASSGEGPEAFF. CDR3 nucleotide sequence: TGTGCCAGCAGCGGTGAGGGACCTGAAGCTTTCTTT.

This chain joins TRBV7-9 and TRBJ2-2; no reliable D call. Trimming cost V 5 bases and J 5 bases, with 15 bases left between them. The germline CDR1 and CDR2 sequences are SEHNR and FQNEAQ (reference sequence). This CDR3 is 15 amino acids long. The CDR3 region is CASSIRTGGTGELFF. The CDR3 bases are TGTGCCAGCAGCATAAGGACGGGTGGGACCGGGGAGCTGTTTTTT.

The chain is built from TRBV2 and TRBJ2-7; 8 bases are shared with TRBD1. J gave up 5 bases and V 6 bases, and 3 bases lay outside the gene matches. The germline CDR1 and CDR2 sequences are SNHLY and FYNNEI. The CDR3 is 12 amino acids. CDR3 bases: TGTGCCAGCAGGCACAGGGGGGACGAGCAGTACTTC. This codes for CASRHRGDEQYF.

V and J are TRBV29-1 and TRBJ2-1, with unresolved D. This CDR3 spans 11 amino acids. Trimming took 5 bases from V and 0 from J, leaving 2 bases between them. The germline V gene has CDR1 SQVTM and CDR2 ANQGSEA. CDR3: CSVFSYNEQFF. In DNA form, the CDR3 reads TGCAGCGTTTTCTCCTACAATGAGCAGTTCTTC.

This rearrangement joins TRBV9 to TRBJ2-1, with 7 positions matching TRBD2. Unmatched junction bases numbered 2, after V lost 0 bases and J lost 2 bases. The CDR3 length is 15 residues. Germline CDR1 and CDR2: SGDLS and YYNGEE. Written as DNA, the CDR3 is TGTGCCAGCAGCGTAGATGGGGGGGCCTACAATGAGCAGTTCTTC. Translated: CASSVDGGAYNEQFF. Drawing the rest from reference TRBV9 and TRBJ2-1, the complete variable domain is DSGVTQTPKHLITATGQRVTLRCSPRSGDLSVYWYQQSLDQGLQFLIQYYNGEERAKGNILERFSAQQFPDLHSELNLSSLELGDSALYFCASSVDGGAYNEQFFGPGTRLTVL.

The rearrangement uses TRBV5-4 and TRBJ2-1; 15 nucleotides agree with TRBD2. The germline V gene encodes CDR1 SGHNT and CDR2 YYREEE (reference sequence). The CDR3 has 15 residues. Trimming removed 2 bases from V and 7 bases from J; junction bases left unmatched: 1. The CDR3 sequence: CASSFGLAGGNEQFF. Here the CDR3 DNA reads TGTGCCAGCAGCTTCGGACTAGCGGGAGGGAATGAGCAGTTCTTC. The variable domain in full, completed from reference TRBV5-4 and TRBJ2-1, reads ETGVTQSPTHLIKTRGQQVTLRCSSQSGHNTVSWYQQALGQGPQFIFQYYREEENGRGNFPPRFSGLQFPNYSSELNVNALELDDSALYLCASSFGLAGGNEQFFGPGTRLTVL.

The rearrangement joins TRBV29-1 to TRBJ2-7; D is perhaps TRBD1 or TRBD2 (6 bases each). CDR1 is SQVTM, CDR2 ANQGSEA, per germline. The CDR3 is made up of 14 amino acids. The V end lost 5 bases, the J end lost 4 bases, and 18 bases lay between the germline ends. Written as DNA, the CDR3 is TGCAGCGTTATACAGGGAGGTGGCGGGTACGAGCAGTACTTC. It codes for CSVIQGGGGYEQYF.

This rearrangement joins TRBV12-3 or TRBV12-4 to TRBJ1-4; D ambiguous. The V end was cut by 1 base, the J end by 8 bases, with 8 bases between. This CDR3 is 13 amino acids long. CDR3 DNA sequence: TGTGCCAGCAGTTTAGGAATCAGCGAAAAACTGTTTTTT. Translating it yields CASSLGISEKLFF.

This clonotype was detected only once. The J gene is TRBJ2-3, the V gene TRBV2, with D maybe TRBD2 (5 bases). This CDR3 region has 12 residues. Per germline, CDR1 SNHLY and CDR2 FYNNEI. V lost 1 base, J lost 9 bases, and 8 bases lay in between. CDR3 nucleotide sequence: TGTGCCAGCAGTGAAGAGGAGGCCACGCAGTATTTT. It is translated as CASSEEEATQYF.

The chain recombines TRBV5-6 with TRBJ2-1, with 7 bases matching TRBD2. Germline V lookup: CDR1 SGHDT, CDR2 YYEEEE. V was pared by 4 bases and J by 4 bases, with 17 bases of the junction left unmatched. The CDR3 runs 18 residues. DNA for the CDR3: TGTGCCAGCAGCGAGACTAGCCCTTATCGTCACTCGTACAATGAGCAGTTCTTC. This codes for CASSETSPYRHSYNEQFF. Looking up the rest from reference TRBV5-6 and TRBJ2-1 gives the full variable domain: DAGVTQSPTHLIKTRGQQVTLRCSPKSGHDTVSWYQQALGQGPQFIFQYYEEEERQRGNFPDRFSGHQFPNYSSELNVNALLLGDSALYLCASSETSPYRHSYNEQFFGPGTRLTVL.

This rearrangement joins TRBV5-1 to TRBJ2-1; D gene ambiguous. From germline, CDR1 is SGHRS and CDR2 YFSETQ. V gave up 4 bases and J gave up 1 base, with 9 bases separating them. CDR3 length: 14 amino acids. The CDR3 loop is CASSRTTSYNEQFF. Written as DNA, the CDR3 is TGCGCCAGCAGCAGAACTACATCCTACAATGAGCAGTTCTTC.

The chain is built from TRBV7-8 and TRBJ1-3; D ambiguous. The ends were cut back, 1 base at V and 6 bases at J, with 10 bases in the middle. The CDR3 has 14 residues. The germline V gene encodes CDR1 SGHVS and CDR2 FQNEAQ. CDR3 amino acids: CASSLGALINTIYF. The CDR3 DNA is TGTGCCAGCAGCTTAGGGGCTTTGATAAACACCATATATTTT.

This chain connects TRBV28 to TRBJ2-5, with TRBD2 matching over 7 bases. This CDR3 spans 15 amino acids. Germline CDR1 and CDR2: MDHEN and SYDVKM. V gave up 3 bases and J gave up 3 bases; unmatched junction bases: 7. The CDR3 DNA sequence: TGTGCCAGCAGTTTCCTCGGGACTACCAAAGAGACCCAGTACTTC. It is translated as CASSFLGTTKETQYF. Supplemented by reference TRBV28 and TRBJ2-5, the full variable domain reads DVKVTQSSRYLVKRTGEKVFLECVQDMDHENMFWYRQDPGLGLRLIYFSYDVKMKEKGDIPEGYSVSREKKERFSLILESASTNQTSMYLCASSFLGTTKETQYFGPGTRLLVL.

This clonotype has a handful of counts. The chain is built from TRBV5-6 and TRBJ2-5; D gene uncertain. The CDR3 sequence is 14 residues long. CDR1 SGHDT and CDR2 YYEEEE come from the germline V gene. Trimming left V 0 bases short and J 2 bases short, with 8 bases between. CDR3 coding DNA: TGTGCCAGCAGCTTGGTTGCGGATCAAGAGACCCAGTACTTC. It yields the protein CASSLVADQETQYF.